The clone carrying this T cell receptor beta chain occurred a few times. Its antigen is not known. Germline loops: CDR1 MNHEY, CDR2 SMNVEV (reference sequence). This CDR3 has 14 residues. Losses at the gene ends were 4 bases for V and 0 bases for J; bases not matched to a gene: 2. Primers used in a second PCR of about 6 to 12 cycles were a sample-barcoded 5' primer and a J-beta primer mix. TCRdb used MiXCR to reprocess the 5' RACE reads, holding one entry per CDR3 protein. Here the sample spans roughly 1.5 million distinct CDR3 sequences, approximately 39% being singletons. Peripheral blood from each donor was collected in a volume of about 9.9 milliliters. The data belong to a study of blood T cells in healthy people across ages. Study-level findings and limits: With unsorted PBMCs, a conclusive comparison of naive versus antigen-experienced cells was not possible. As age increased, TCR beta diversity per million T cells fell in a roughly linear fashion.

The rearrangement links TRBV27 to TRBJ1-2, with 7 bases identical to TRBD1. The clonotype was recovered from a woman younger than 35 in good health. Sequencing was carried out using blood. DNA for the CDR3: TGTGCCAGCAGTTACAGGGGCCCTAACTATGGCTACACCTTC. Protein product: CASSYRGPNYGYTF.